Here is one T cell receptor (beta chain) with its context. Looked up from germline, CDR1 is SGHTA and CDR2 is FQGTGA. V was shortened by 2 bases and J by 0 bases, with 17 bases between the two germline ends. The CDR3 consists of 19 residues. This record belongs to a study of cytomegalovirus exposure and HLA in healthy donors. This PCR relied on a set of 60 Vbeta primers and 13 Jbeta primers. Using immunoSEQ multiplex PCR, the repertoire was profiled, and TCRdb retains in-frame clones only, with some absent. The sample table sets out tens of thousands of clones. The origin of this receptor is a male donor in good health and CMV-seronegative. The sample taken for sequencing was PBMCs. The V and J genes are TRBV7-3 and TRBJ2-6; possibly TRBD2 for D (7 bases). The CDR3 is CASSLGPRGGHSGANVLTF. DNA of the CDR3: TGTGCCAGCAGCTTAGGGCCGAGGGGGGGGCACTCTGGGGCCAACGTCCTGACTTTC.